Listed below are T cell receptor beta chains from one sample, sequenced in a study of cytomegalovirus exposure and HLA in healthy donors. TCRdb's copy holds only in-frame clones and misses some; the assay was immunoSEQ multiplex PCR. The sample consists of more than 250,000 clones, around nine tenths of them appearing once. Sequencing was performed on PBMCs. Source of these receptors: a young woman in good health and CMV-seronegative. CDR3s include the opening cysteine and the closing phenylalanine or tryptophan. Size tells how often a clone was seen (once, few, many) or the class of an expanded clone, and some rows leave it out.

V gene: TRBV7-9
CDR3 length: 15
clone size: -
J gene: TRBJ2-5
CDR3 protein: CASSSWTSGGETQYF

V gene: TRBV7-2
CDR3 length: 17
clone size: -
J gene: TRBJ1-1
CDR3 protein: CASSHPGGYWGITEAFF

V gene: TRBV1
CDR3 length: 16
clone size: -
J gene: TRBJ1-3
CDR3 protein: CTSSQEQGDSGNTIYF

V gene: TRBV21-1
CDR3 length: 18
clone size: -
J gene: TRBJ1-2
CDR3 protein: CASSNYDLRGQGPYGYTF

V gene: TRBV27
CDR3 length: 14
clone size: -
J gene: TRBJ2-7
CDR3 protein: CASRQSLGPYEQYF

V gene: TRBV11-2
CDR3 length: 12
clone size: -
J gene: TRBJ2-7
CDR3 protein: CASSFNPPEQYF

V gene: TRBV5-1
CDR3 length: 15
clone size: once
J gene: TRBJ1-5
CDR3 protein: CASSSGTGLEQPQHF

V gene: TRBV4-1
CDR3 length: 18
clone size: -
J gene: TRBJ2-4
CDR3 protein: CASSQGLAGGIAKNIQYF

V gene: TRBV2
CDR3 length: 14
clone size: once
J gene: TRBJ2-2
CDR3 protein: CASSTTRVTGELFF

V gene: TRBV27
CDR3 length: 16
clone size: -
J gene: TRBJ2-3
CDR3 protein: CASSSTGTIRTDTQYF

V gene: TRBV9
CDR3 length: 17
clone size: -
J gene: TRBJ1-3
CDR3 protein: CASSPNTGDKVGNTIYF

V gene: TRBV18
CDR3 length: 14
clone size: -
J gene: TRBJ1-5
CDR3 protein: CASSPRQGNQPQHF

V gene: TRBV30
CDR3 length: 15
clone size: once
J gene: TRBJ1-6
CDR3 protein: CAWRLLRDINSPLHF

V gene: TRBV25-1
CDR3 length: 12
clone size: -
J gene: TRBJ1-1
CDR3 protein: CASSDLDTEAFF

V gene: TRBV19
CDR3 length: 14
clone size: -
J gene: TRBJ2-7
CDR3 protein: CASSNRAGGDEQYF

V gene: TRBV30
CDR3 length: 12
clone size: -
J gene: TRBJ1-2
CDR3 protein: CAWSTQNYGYTF

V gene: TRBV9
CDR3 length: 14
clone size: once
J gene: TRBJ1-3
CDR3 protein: CASSSSGQRNTIYF

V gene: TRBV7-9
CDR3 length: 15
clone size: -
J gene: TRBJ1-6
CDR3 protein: CASSLHRGANSPLHF

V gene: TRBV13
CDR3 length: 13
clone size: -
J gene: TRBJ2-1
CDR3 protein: CASSRDSNNEQFF

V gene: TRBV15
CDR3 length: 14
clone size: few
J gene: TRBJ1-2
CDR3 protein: CATSHPGDRGGYTF

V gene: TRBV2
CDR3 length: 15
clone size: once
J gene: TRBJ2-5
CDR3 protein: CASSEDRVGHETQYF

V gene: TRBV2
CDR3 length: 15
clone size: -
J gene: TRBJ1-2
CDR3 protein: CASSEGAGESYGYTF

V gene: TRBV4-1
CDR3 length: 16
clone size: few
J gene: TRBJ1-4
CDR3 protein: CASSPGSGLINEKLFF

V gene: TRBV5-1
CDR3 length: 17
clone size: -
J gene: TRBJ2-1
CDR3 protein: CASSFDRGPSSYNEQFF

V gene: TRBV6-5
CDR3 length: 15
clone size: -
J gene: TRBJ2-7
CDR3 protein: CASSKTGGLSYEQYF

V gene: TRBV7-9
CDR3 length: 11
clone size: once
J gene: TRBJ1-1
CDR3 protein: CSSSLVSEAFF

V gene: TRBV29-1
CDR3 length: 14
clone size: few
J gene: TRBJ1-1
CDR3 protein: CSVELGRGAYEAFF

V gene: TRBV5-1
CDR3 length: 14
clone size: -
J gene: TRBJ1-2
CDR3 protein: CASSFGQGGYGYTF

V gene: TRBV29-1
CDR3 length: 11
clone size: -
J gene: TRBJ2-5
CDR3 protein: CSVVSLKTQYF

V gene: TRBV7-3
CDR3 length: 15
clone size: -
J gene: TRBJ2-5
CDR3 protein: CASSLTSGASETQYF

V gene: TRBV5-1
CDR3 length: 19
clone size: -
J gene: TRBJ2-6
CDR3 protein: CASSLDSISSLSGANVLTF

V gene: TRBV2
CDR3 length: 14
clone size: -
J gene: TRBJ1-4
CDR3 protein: CASTNRWPNEKLFF

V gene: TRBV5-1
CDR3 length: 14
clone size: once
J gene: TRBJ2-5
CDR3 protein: CASSPGQSQETQYF

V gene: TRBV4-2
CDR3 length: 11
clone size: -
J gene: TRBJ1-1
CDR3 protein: CASSQGVEAFF

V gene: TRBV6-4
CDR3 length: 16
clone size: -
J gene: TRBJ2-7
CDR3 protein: CASSDHWDRGLGEQYF

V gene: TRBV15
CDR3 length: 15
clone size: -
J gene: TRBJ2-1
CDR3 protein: CATSGTSGGNNEQFF

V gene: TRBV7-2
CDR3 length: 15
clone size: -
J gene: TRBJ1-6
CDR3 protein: CASSLGGQLNSPLHF

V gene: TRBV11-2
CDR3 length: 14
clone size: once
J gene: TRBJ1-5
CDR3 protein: CASSLGVPGQPQHF

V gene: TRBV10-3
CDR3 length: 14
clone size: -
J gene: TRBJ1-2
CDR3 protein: CAIGSDRVNYGYTF

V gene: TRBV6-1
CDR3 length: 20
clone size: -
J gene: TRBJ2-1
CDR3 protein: CASSVTPGLAGATTYNEQFF

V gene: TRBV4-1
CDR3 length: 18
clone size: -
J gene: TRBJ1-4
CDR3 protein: CASSQDGARAGGNEKLFF

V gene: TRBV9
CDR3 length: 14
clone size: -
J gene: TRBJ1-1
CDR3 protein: CASSPKAGGTEAFF